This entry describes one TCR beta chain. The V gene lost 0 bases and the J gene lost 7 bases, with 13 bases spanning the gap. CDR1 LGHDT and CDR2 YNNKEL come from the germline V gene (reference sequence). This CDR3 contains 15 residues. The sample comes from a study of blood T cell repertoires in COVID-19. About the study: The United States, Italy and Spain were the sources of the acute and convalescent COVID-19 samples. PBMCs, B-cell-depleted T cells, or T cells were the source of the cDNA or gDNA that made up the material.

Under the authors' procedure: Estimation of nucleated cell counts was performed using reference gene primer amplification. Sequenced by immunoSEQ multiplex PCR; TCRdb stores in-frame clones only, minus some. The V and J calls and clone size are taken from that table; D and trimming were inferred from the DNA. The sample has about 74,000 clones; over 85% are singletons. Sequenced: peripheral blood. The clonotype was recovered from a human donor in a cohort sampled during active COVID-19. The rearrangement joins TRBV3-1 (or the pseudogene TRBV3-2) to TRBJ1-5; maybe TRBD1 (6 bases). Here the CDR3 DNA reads TGTGCCAGCAGCCAAGAGAACAGGGAAACCCAGCCCCAGCATTTT. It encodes CASSQENRETQPQHF.